This TCR beta chain was profiled in a study of blood T cell repertoires in COVID-19. Assay used: immunoSEQ multiplex PCR; TCRdb lists only in-frame clones, some missing. The table shows 150,000 to 200,000 clones, with 88% occurring only once. This CDR3 has 16 residues. Trimming removed 0 bases at V and 9 bases at J, with 18 bases between. CDR1 is LGHDT, CDR2 YNNKEL, per germline (reference sequence). All enrollees were about 18 to 100 years old and from roughly 26 US areas. Two negative PCRs, clearance, or symptom resolution were required of recovered Cohort 3 donors. The source is a woman under 30 who had recovered from COVID-19. Material for sequencing was PBMCs or T cells enriched from blood (not recorded which). The rearrangement uses TRBV3-1 (or the pseudogene TRBV3-2) and TRBJ1-3; D is ambiguous. CDR3 nucleotide sequence: TGTGCCAGCAGCCAAGATTTCGGCGGCGGCGGAGGCACCATATATTTT. Its protein is CASSQDFGGGGGTIYF.